These T cell receptor beta chains were read from a single sample in a study of OX40 agonist ivuxolimab in advanced cancers. Profiled with immunoSEQ multiplex PCR; TCRdb holds only in-frame clones, not every one. The repertoire includes some 37,000 clones, about 81% of them detected once, and 22% sits in the top ten. The input for sequencing was CD4+ or CD8+ T cells sorted from blood, taken in a trial of the OX40 agonist ivuxolimab. These receptors all come from an adult with an advanced solid tumor such as melanoma, head and neck, liver or kidney cancer. Both conserved end residues are part of each CDR3. A D gene is named only where the DNA matches it firmly. Size is omitted from some rows. Given values are once, few, many or a class for expanded clones.

>TRBJ2-2|NA|TRBV5-4|TRBD1
TGTGCCAGCAGCCCAACAGGGGCGGACGGGGAGCTGTTTTTT
CASSPTGADGELFF
>TRBJ1-2|once|TRBV28|TRBD1
TGTGCCAGCAGTTCACCCGGGACAGGGGGCTTTGGCTACACCTTC
CASSSPGTGGFGYTF
>TRBJ1-1|NA|TRBV30|NA
TGTGCCTGGTCTGGGCAGATGAACACTGAAGCTTTCTTT
CAWSGQMNTEAFF
>TRBJ1-5|NA|TRBV5-4|NA
TGTGCCAGCAGCCATACAGGCTCCGGTCAGCCCCAGCATTTT
CASSHTGSGQPQHF
>TRBJ2-5|NA|TRBV7-2|TRBD1
TGTGCCAGCAGCCCCAGGACAGGTCCCGAGACCCAGTACTTC
CASSPRTGPETQYF
>TRBJ1-5|NA|TRBV27|TRBD1
TGTGCCAGCAGTCCGGACAGGTCAGTGGGTGATCAGCCCCAGCATTTT
CASSPDRSVGDQPQHF
>TRBJ2-7|medium-sized|TRBV4-1|NA
TGCGCCAGCAGCCTCCAGGGGAACTCCTACGAGCAGTACTTC
CASSLQGNSYEQYF
>TRBJ1-1|once|TRBV9|NA
TGTGCCAGCAGCGTAGCCCAGGGGCCCTTGAACACTGAAGCTTTCTTT
CASSVAQGPLNTEAFF
>TRBJ1-2|once|TRBV19|NA
TGTGCCAGTAGTACTGGTGTCGGGCAAAATGGCTACACCTTC
CASSTGVGQNGYTF
>TRBJ1-5|NA|TRBV19|TRBD1
TGTGCCAGTAGTATACACACGACAGGGTTGAGATCAGCCCCAGCATTT
CASSIHTTGLRSAPAF
>TRBJ2-7|few|TRBV28|NA
TGTGCCAGCATTTCGCTCAGGAGATCCGGGCAGTACTTC
CASISLRRSGQYF
>TRBJ2-2|NA|TRBV6-5|NA
TGTGCCAGCAGTTACCGCAGGGGGAACACCGGGGAGCTGTTTTTT
CASSYRRGNTGELFF
>TRBJ1-5|once|TRBV4-1|NA
TGCGCCAGCAGCCAAGGACGGAATCAGCCCCAGCATTTT
CASSQGRNQPQHF
>TRBJ1-3|NA|TRBV28|NA
TGTGCCAGCAGCCCCGGGGGGAGGTCTGGAAACACCATATATTTT
CASSPGGRSGNTIYF
>TRBJ1-3|NA|TRBV5-4|NA
TGTGCCAGCAGCTTGGGGTCTGGAAACACCATATATTTT
CASSLGSGNTIYF
>TRBJ2-2|NA|TRBV19|TRBD2
TGTGCCAGTAGTGCAGGGACTAGCGGAAACACCGGGGAGCTGTTTTTT
CASSAGTSGNTGELFF
>TRBJ1-3|NA|TRBV9|NA
TGTGCCGGGACACAGGGCTGGAACACCATATATTTT
CAGTQGWNTIYF
>TRBJ2-2|NA|TRBV7-2|NA
TGTGCCAGCAGCTTAACTCTGAACACCGGGGAGCTGTTTTTT
CASSLTLNTGELFF
>TRBJ2-1|NA|TRBV11-2|NA
TGTGCCAGCAGCAAGGGGGACGTAGAGGAGCAGTTCTTC
CASSKGDVEEQFF
>TRBJ2-3|once|TRBV19|NA
TGTGCCAGTAGTATACGTACAGACTGGCCTAGCACAGATACGCAGTATTTT
CASSIRTDWPSTDTQYF
>TRBJ2-1|few|TRBV7-9|NA
TGTGCCAGCAGCTTAGCGTATGGGGATGAGCAGTTCTTC
CASSLAYGDEQFF
>TRBJ2-7|NA|TRBV15|TRBD1
TGTGCCACCAGCAGAGTGGTGACAGGGAACTACGAGCAGTACTTC
CATSRVVTGNYEQYF
>TRBJ1-1|few|TRBV2|NA
TGTGCCAGCAGTAGGACTGGGACCGAAGCTTTCTTT
CASSRTGTEAFF
>TRBJ1-2|NA|TRBV4-1|NA
TGCGCCAGCAGCCAAGATGCGGGGTATGGCTACACCTTC
CASSQDAGYGYTF
>TRBJ1-1|NA|TRBV7-2|NA
TGTGCCAGCAGCAAAAGGACCGGGAACACTGAAGCTTTCTTT
CASSKRTGNTEAFF
>TRBJ1-4|NA|TRBV4-1|TRBD1
TGCGCCAGCAGCCAAGACCCAGGGACAGGGGGCAGAAAACTGTTTTTT
CASSQDPGTGGRKLFF
>TRBJ2-4|NA|TRBV6-5|TRBD1
TGTGCCAGCGGGTACGGGACAGCGAAAAACATTCAGTACTTC
CASGYGTAKNIQYF
>TRBJ1-4|NA|TRBV7-9|TRBD1
TGTGCCAGCAGCTTAGGAGACAGGGGGCCAGATGAAAAACTGTTTTTT
CASSLGDRGPDEKLFF
>TRBJ2-5|NA|TRBV29-1|TRBD2
TGCAGCGTCACCGGGACTAGCGGGATGAGTGGGAAAGAGACCCAGTACTTC
CSVTGTSGMSGKETQYF
>TRBJ1-1|NA|TRBV18|NA
TGTGCCAGCTTTCCCAGTTACACAGTGAACACTGAAGCTTTCTTT
CASFPSYTVNTEAFF
>TRBJ2-7|NA|TRBV6-5|NA
TGTGCCAGCATGCGGGGAGGGGGCTACGAGCAGTACTTC
CASMRGGGYEQYF
>TRBJ1-6|NA|TRBV5-4|NA
TGTGCCAGCAGCTTGGGGGCGAGGGACTCACCCCTCCACTTT
CASSLGARDSPLHF
>TRBJ1-1|NA|TRBV15|NA
TGTGCCACCAGCGGTGGTGGGGGATACACTGAAGCTTTCTTT
CATSGGGGYTEAFF
>TRBJ2-5|NA|TRBV2|NA
TGTGCCAGCATCCTGGGAGCCGCAGAGACCCAGTACTTC
CASILGAAETQYF
>TRBJ2-7|NA|TRBV18|TRBD1
TGTGCCAGCTCACAAGGGACAGGGGGCGAGCAGTACTTC
CASSQGTGGEQYF
>TRBJ1-6|NA|TRBV7-3|NA
TGTGCCAGCAGCCCGGACGTCTCGGGGGCCCTCCACTTT
CASSPDVSGALHF
>TRBJ1-1|NA|TRBV18|NA
TGTGCCAGCTCAAAGGGGGGAAACACTGAAGCTTTCTTT
CASSKGGNTEAFF
>TRBJ2-7|NA|TRBV30|TRBD1
TGTGCCTGGGGGCAGGGGGCCTACGAGCAGTACTTC
CAWGQGAYEQYF
>TRBJ2-5|NA|TRBV18|TRBD1
TGTGCCAGCTCACACGACAGGGGGCTGGAGACCCAGTACTTC
CASSHDRGLETQYF
>TRBJ1-6|NA|TRBV11-2|NA
TGTGCCAGCAGCCCCCAAGTGGCACCCCTCCACTTT
CASSPQVAPLHF
>TRBJ1-1|few|TRBV27|NA
TGTGCCAGCAGTTCCGAAGACAGGATTGAAGCTTTCTTT
CASSSEDRIEAFF
>TRBJ1-5|once|TRBV7-9|NA
TGTGCCAGCAGCCCGGGACACGAACTAAGCAATCAGCCCCAGCATTTT
CASSPGHELSNQPQHF
>TRBJ1-1|NA|TRBV6-1|TRBD1
TGTGCCAGCAGTGATCAGGACAGGGGGCGGAGGAACACTGAAGCTTTCTTT
CASSDQDRGRRNTEAFF
>TRBJ2-7|NA|TRBV18|NA
TGTGCCAGCTCATCAGCTACAGGTGGGGTTCCCGAGCAGTACTTC
CASSSATGGVPEQYF
>TRBJ2-5|NA|TRBV7-9|NA
TGTGCCAGCACTGAACAGGGGAGGCAAGAGACCCAGTACTTC
CASTEQGRQETQYF
>TRBJ1-6|NA|TRBV7-2|NA
TGTGCCACCGTGGGGAGCTCCTATAATTCACCCCTCCACTTT
CATVGSSYNSPLHF
>TRBJ2-1|once|TRBV5-1|NA
TGCGCCAGCAGTTCAGACAGGGAGGGAAATGAGCAGTTCTTC
CASSSDREGNEQFF
>TRBJ1-4|NA|TRBV28|NA
TGTGCCAGCAGTTTAGGAATAAGGGGAGAAAAACTGTTTTTT
CASSLGIRGEKLFF
>TRBJ2-5|NA|TRBV28|TRBD1
TGTGCCAGCAGTTGGGGGACAGGGGGCCAGCAGTACTTC
CASSWGTGGQQYF
>TRBJ1-1|NA|TRBV4-3|NA
TGCGCCAGCAGCCCCGACCCCCAGGGTGGAACTGAAGCTTTCTTT
CASSPDPQGGTEAFF
>TRBJ1-2|NA|TRBV6-5|NA
TGTGCCAGCAGTAGAACCGGCCAGGGTGGCTATGGCTACACCTTC
CASSRTGQGGYGYTF
>TRBJ2-3|once|TRBV28|NA
TGTGCCAGCGCACCCGTTTTGGATACGCAGTATTTT
CASAPVLDTQYF
>TRBJ2-3|NA|TRBV13|TRBD2
TGTGCCAGCAGCTTAGCGGGGGGGAAAGATACGCAGTATTTT
CASSLAGGKDTQYF
>TRBJ2-7|NA|TRBV11-2|TRBD2
TGTGCCAGCAGCACTCGGACTAGCGGGAGGTGGTACGAGCAGTACTTC
CASSTRTSGRWYEQYF
>TRBJ1-1|NA|TRBV6-1|NA
TGTGCCAGCAGTGAAAGGGGAAGGGGCGGCACTGAAGCTTTCTTT
CASSERGRGGTEAFF